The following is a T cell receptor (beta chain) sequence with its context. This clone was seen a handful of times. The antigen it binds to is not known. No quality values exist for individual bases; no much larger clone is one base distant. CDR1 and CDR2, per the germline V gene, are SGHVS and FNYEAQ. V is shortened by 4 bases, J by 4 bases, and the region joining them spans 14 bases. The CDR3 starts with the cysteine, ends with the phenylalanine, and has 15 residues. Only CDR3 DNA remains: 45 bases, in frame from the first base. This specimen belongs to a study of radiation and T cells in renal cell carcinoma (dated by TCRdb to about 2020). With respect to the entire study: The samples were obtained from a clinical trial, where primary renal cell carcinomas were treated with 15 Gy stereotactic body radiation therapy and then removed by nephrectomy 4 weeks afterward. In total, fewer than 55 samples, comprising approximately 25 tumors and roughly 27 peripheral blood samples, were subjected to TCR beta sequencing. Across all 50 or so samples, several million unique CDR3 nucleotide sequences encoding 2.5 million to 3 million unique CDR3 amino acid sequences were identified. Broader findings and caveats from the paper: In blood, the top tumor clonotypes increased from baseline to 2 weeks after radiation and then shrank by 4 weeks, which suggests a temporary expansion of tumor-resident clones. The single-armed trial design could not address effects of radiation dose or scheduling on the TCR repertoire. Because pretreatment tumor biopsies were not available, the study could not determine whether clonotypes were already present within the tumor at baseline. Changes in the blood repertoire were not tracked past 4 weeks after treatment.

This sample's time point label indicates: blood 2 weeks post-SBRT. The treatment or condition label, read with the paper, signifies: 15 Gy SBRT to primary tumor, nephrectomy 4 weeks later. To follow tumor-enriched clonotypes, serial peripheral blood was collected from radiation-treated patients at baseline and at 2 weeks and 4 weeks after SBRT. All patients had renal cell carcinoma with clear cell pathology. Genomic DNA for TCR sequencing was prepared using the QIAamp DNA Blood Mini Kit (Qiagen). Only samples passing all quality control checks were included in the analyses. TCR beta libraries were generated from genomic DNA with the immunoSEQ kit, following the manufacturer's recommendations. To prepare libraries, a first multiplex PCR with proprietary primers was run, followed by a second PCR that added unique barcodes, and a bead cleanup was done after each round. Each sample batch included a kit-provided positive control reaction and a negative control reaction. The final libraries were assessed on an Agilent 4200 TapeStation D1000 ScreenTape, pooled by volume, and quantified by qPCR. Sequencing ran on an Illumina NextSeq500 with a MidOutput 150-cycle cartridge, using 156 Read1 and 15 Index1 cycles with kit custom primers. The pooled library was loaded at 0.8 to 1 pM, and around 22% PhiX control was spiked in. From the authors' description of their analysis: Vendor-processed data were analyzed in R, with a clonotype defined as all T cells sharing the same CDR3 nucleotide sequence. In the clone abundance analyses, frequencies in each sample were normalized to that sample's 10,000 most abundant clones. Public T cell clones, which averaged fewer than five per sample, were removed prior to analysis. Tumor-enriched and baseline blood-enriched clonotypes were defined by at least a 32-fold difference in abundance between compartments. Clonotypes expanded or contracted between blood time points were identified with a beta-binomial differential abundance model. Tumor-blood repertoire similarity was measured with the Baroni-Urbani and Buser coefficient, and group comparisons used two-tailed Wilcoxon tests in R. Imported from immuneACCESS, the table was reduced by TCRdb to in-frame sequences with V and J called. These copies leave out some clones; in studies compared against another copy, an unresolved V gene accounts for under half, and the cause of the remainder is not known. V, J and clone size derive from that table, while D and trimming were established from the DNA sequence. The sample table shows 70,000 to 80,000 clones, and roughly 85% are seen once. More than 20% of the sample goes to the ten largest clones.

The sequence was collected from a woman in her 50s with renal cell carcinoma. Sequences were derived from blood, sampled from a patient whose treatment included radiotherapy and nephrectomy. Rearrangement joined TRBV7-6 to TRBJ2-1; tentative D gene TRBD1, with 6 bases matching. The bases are TGTGCCAGCAGCTCACGGGACAAAACTTACAATGAGCAGTTCTTC. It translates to CASSSRDKTYNEQFF.